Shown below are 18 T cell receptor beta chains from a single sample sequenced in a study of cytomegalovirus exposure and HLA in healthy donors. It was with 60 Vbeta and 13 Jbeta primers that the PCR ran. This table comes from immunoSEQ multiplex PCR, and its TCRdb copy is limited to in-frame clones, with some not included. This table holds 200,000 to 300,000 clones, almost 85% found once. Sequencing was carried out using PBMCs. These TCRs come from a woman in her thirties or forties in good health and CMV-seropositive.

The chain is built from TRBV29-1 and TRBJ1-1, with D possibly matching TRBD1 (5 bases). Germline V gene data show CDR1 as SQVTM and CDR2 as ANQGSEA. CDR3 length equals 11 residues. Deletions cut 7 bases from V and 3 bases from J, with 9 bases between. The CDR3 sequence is CSAGRDTEAFF. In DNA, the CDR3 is TGCAGCGCGGGCAGGGACACTGAAGCTTTCTTT.

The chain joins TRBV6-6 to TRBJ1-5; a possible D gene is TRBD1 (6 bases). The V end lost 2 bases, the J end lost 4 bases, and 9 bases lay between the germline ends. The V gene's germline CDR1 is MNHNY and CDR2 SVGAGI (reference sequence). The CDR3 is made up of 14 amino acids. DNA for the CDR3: TGTGCCAGCAGTTACGGGGGGGCGAATCAGCCCCAGCATTTT. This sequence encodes CASSYGGANQPQHF.

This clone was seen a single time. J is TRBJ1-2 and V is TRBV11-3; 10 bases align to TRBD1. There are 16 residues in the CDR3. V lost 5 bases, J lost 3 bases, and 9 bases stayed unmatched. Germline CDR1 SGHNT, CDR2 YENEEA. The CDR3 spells CASSQWTGGGDYGYTF. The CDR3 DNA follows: TGTGCCAGCAGCCAGTGGACAGGGGGTGGTGACTATGGCTACACCTTC.

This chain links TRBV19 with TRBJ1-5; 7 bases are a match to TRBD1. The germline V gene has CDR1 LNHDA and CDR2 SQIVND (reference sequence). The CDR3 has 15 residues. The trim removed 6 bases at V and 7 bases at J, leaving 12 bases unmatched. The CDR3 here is CASSDRQGVKQPQHF. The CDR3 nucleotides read TGTGCCAGTAGCGATAGACAGGGAGTCAAACAGCCCCAGCATTTT.

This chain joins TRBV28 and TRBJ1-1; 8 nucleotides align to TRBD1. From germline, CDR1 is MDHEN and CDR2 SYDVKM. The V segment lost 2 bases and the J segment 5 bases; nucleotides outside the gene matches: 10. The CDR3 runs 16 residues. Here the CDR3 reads CASSLQSGGVGTEAFF. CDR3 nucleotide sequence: TGTGCCAGCAGTTTACAATCAGGGGGCGTGGGAACTGAAGCTTTCTTT.

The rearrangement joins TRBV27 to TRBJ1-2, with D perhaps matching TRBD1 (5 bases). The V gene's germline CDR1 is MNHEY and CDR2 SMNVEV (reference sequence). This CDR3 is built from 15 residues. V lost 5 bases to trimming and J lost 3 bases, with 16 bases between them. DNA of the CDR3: TGTGCCAGCAGTAGGGCGGGACGGATAGACTATGGCTACACCTTC. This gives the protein CASSRAGRIDYGYTF.

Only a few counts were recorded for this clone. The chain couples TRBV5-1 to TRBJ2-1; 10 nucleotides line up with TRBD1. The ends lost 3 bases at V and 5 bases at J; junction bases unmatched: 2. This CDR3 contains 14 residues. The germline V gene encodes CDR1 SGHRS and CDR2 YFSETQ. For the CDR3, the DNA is TGCGCCAGCAGCTCCGACAGGGGGCACAATGAGCAGTTCTTC. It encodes CASSSDRGHNEQFF.

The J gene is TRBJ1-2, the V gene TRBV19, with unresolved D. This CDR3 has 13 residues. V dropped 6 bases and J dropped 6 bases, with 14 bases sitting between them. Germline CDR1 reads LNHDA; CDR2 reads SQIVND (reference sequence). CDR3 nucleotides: TGTGCCAGTAGCAGGAACACTCTCCATGGCTACACCTTC. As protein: CASSRNTLHGYTF.

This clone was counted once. The CDR3 DNA reads as TGCGCCAGCAGCTCTAGCGCCTTAGGGACAGATACGCAGTATTTT. Translation: CASSSSALGTDTQYF. The chain is built from TRBV5-1 and TRBJ2-3, with D possibly TRBD2 on 6 matching bases. The germline V gene encodes CDR1 SGHRS and CDR2 YFSETQ. Deletions cut 3 bases from V and 3 bases from J, with 14 bases between. The CDR3 runs to 15 residues.

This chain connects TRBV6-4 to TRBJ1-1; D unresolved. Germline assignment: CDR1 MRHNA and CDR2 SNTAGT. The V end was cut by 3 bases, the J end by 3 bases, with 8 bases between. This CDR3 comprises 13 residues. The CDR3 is CASSEYGDTEAFF. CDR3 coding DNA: TGTGCCAGCAGTGAGTACGGGGACACTGAAGCTTTCTTT.

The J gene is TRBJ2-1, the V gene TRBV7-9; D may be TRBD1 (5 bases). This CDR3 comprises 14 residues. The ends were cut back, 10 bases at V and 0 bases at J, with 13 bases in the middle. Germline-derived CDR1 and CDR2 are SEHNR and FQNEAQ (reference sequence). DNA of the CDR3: TGTGCCACCAAGGGGTGGTCCTCCTACAATGAGCAGTTCTTC. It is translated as CATKGWSSYNEQFF.

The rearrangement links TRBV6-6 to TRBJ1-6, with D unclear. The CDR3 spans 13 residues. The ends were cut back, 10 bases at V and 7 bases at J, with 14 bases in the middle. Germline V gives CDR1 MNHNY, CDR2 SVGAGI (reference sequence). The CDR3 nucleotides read TGTGCCACAAACAGCCTTCAGAATTCACCCCTCCACTTT. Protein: CATNSLQNSPLHF.

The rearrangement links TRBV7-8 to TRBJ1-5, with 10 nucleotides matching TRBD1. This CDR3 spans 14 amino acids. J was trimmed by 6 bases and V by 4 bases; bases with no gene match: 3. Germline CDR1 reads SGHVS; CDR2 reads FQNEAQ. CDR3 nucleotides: TGTGCCAGCAGCTCGACAGGGGGCTTTCAGCCCCAGCATTTT. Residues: CASSSTGGFQPQHF. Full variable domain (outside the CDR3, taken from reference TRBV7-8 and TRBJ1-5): GAGVSQSPRYKVAKRGQDVALRCDPISGHVSLFWYQQALGQGPEFLTYFQNEAQLDKSGLPSDRFFAERPEGSVSTLKIQRTQQEDSAVYLCASSSTGGFQPQHFGDGTRLSIL.

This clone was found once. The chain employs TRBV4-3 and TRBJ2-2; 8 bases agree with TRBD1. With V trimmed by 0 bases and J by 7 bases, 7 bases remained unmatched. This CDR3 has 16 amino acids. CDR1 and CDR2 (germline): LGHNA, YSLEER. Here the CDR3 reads CASSQEFGQGNGELFF. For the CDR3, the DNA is TGCGCCAGCAGCCAAGAATTCGGACAGGGAAACGGGGAGCTGTTTTTT.

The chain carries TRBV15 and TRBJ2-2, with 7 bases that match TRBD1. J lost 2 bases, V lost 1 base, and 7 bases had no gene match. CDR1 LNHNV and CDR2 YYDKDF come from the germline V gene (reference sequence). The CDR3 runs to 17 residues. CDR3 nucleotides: TGTGCCACCAGCAGAGGGACAGGCGAGATAAACACCGGGGAGCTGTTTTTT. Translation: CATSRGTGEINTGELFF.

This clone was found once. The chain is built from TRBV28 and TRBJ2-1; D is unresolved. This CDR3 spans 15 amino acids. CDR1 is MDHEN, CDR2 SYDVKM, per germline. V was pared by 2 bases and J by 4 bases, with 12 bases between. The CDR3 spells CASSLEAVYYNEQFF. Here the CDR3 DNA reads TGTGCCAGCAGTTTAGAGGCAGTGTATTACAATGAGCAGTTCTTC.

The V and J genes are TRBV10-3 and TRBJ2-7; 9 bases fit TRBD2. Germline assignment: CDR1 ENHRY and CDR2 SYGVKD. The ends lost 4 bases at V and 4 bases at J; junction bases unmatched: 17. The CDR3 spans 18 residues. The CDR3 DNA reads TGTGCCATCAGTGTGGGGGTCGGGGTTAGCGGGAGCCCGTACGAGCAGTACTTC. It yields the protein CAISVGVGVSGSPYEQYF.

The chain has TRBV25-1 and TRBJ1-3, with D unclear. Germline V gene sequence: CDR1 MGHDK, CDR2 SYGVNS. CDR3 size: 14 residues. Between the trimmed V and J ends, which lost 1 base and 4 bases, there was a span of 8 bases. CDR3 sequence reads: CASSESGYGNTIYF. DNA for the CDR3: TGTGCCAGCAGTGAATCGGGGTACGGAAACACCATATATTTT.